What follows are 8 T cell receptor beta chains derived from one specimen sequenced in a study of CD8 T cells in Susac syndrome. An input of 0.5 to 1 ug of RNA was subjected to reverse transcription using random hexamers. TCRdb called the immunoSEQ multiplex PCR reads again in MiXCR, with one record for every CDR3 protein. The sample records roughly 80,000 distinct CDR3 sequences, roughly 93% being singletons. The sequencing input was CD8+ T cells from PBMCs. Receptor source: a human donor in good health.

The CDR3, as DNA: TGTGCCAGCAGTTGGGCTAGCGGGAAGAGTGAGCAGTTCTTC. Translation gives CASSWASGKSEQFF. V gene TRBV27 combines with J gene TRBJ2-1, with 9 bases matching TRBD2. The J segment lost 9 bases and the V segment lost 4 bases, leaving 7 bases of the junction unmatched. Looked up from germline, CDR1 is MNHEY and CDR2 is SMNVEV (reference sequence). The CDR3 runs 14 residues.

The rearrangement uses TRBV6-2 or TRBV6-3 and TRBJ1-1; D gene uncertain. Germline CDR1 reads MNHEY; CDR2 reads SVGEGT. The CDR3 loop spans 11 amino acids. V was trimmed by 6 bases and J by 5 bases, leaving 7 bases between them. CDR3 in amino acids: CASRSGTEAFF. The CDR3 coding sequence is TGTGCCAGCAGGTCCGGGACTGAAGCTTTCTTT.

This sequence joins TRBV19 and TRBJ1-6, with D tentatively TRBD1 (6 bases). The germline V gene has CDR1 LNHDA and CDR2 SQIVND (reference sequence). This CDR3 is 14 amino acids long. The germline V and J ends were trimmed by 3 bases and 14 bases, with 17 bases remaining between them. The CDR3 DNA sequence: TGTGCCAGTAGTATCTTCCACGAGGGGGGCACCCTCCACTTT. As protein: CASSIFHEGGTLHF.

This rearrangement joins TRBV2 to TRBJ1-5, with 10 bases that match TRBD1. The CDR3 has 14 residues. The germline V gene has CDR1 SNHLY and CDR2 FYNNEI. J gave up 4 bases and V 3 bases, and 0 bases lay outside the gene matches. The CDR3 reads CASSEGQGNQPQHF. The CDR3 DNA is TGTGCCAGCAGTGAGGGACAGGGGAATCAGCCCCAGCATTTT. Together with reference TRBV2 and TRBJ1-5, the CDR3 gives the full variable domain: EPEVTQTPSHQVTQMGQEVILRCVPISNHLYFYWYRQILGQKVEFLVSFYNNEISEKSEIFDDQFSVERPDGSNFTLKIRSTKLEDSAMYFCASSEGQGNQPQHFGDGTRLSIL.

This clonotype appeared once. The chain recombines TRBV7-9 with TRBJ2-1; the D gene is possibly TRBD2 (6 bases). Deletions cut 5 bases from V and 5 bases from J, with 10 bases between. CDR1 SEHNR and CDR2 FQNEAQ come from the germline V gene (reference sequence). The CDR3 runs 13 residues. The DNA of the CDR3 is TGTGCCAGCAGCCATAGCGGAAACAATGAGCAGTTCTTC. Its protein is CASSHSGNNEQFF.

This clonotype was observed a single time. The chain employs TRBV4-3 and TRBJ1-2, with D possibly matching TRBD1 (6 bases). This CDR3 has 13 amino acids. Trimming took off 8 bases at V and 3 bases at J, with 13 bases between the two ends. Germline V gene sequence: CDR1 LGHNA, CDR2 YSLEER. The CDR3 nucleotides read TGCGCCAGCGGTATGGGACAAGACTATGGCTACACCTTC. Translated, it gives CASGMGQDYGYTF.

The J gene is TRBJ2-1, the V gene TRBV5-1; unclear D gene. Trimming stripped 0 bases from V and 0 bases from J, with 13 bases between. This CDR3 spans 17 amino acids. Per the germline V gene, CDR1 is SGHRS and CDR2 is YFSETQ. As DNA, the CDR3 is TGCGCCAGCAGCTTGGGTTTGGCGGCAAGCTCCTACAATGAGCAGTTCTTC. Translating it yields CASSLGLAASSYNEQFF.

The CDR3 DNA sequence: TGTGCCAGCAGCGCAATGACAGGGTTGGATGGCTACACCTTC. Protein product: CASSAMTGLDGYTF. The chain is built from TRBV9 and TRBJ1-2; 7 nucleotides agree with TRBD1. J lost 6 bases, V lost 3 bases, and 8 bases had no gene match. This CDR3 has 14 residues. Germline CDR1 SGDLS, CDR2 YYNGEE.